This is a list of T cell receptor beta chains from one sample in a study of control samples from healthy donors and cancer patients. The data were produced by immunoSEQ multiplex PCR, yet TCRdb's version contains in-frame clones alone and is incomplete. The sample has 70,000 or so clones, 84% seen once. Material: blood. Receptors were obtained from a man aged 45-65 years in good health. The CDR3 runs from the conserved cysteine through the conserved F or W. The order of the fields is V gene, clone size, D gene, J gene, CDR3 protein, CDR3 DNA. The D gene is left open where the match is weak. The size field is filled for only some rows; it gives once, few, many or a size class.

TRBV5-4	.	.	TRBJ2-3	CASSLRQDTDTQYF	TGTGCCAGCAGCTTACGGCAGGACACAGATACGCAGTATTTT
TRBV19	.	TRBD2	TRBJ2-3	CASSNLAGEGDTQYF	TGTGCCAGTAGTAATCTAGCGGGAGAAGGAGATACGCAGTATTTT
TRBV24-1	few	TRBD1	TRBJ1-2	CATSPRTGTWNGYTF	TGTGCCACCAGTCCCCGGACAGGGACATGGAATGGCTACACCTTC
TRBV10-3	once	TRBD1	TRBJ1-1	CAIRGDRGTEAFF	TGTGCCATCAGAGGGGACAGGGGTACTGAAGCTTTCTTT
TRBV19	once	.	TRBJ2-4	CASSPEVAIAKNIQYF	TGTGCCAGTAGTCCCGAGGTAGCGATAGCCAAAAACATTCAGTACTTC
TRBV4-3	.	.	TRBJ2-7	CASSQEYGPDEQYF	TGCGCCAGCAGCCAAGAATACGGTCCGGACGAGCAGTACTTC
TRBV4-2	.	TRBD2	TRBJ2-3	CASSQGQGLAGGSTDTQYF	TGTGCCAGCAGCCAAGGACAGGGACTAGCGGGGGGTAGCACAGATACGCAGTATTTT
TRBV27	once	.	TRBJ1-1	CASSDPNTEAFF	TGTGCCAGCAGTGACCCAAACACTGAAGCTTTCTTT
TRBV27	.	.	TRBJ2-4	CASSLAFGANIQYF	TGTGCCAGCAGTCTAGCGTTTGGGGCAAACATTCAGTACTTC
TRBV7-9	.	.	TRBJ2-4	CASSPRGGGAKNIQYF	TGTGCCAGCAGCCCCCGGGGAGGGGGAGCCAAAAACATTCAGTACTTC
TRBV6-5	.	TRBD2	TRBJ2-5	CASRRIRGLGGDQYF	TGTGCCAGCAGGCGGATCCGGGGTTTGGGGGGGGACCAGTACTTC
TRBV7-6	.	.	TRBJ1-6	CASSLGGSSYNSPLHF	TGTGCCAGCAGCTTAGGAGGAAGCTCCTATAATTCACCCCTCCACTTT
TRBV19	.	.	TRBJ2-7	CASSVGGVVDEQYF	TGTGCCAGTAGTGTCGGGGGCGTGGTGGACGAGCAGTACTTC
TRBV3-1/TRBV3-2	.	.	TRBJ1-2	CASSSRVGGNYGYTF	TGTGCCAGCAGCTCCCGAGTAGGCGGGAACTATGGCTACACCTTC
TRBV9	.	.	TRBJ1-5	CASSVEGGEQPQHF	TGTGCCAGCAGCGTAGAGGGGGGCGAGCAGCCCCAGCATTTT
TRBV6-6	.	.	TRBJ2-1	CASSKYNEQFF	TGTGCCAGCAGTAAGTACAATGAGCAGTTCTTC
TRBV5-4	.	.	TRBJ1-2	CASSARQVYGYTF	TGTGCCAGCAGCGCACGACAGGTCTATGGCTACACCTTC
TRBV4-3	.	TRBD1	TRBJ2-5	CASSHGTGRDAGETQYF	TGCGCCAGCAGCCACGGGACAGGGAGGGACGCGGGAGAGACCCAGTACTTC
TRBV7-2	few	TRBD2	TRBJ2-5	CASSLARGGWVETQYF	TGTGCCAGCAGCTTAGCTAGGGGAGGGTGGGTGGAGACCCAGTACTTC
TRBV10-2	.	.	TRBJ1-5	CASSGEGGNQPQHF	TGCGCCAGCAGTGGGGAGGGGGGCAATCAGCCCCAGCATTTT
TRBV5-5	once	.	TRBJ1-1	CASSLLMSGRTNTEAFF	TGTGCCAGCAGCTTATTAATGTCGGGCAGAACTAACACTGAAGCTTTCTTT
TRBV7-9	.	TRBD1	TRBJ1-2	CASSQQQGVIYGYTF	TGTGCCAGCAGCCAGCAACAGGGGGTCATCTATGGCTACACCTTC
TRBV5-6	.	.	TRBJ2-1	CASSSRIGTTYNEQFF	TGTGCCAGCAGCTCCCGGATAGGGACAACCTACAATGAGCAGTTCTTC
TRBV6-1	.	TRBD1	TRBJ2-1	CASSERGTANNEQFF	TGTGCCAGCAGTGAAAGGGGGACAGCCAACAATGAGCAGTTCTTC
TRBV4-2	.	.	TRBJ2-5	CASSRFTGRPETQYF	TGTGCCAGCAGCCGCTTTACTGGACGGCCTGAGACCCAGTACTTC
TRBV5-4	.	TRBD2	TRBJ2-3	CASSFSGGLQDTQYF	TGTGCCAGCAGCTTTAGCGGGGGGCTTCAAGATACGCAGTATTTT
TRBV7-6	once	.	TRBJ2-2	CASSLEADANTGELFF	TGTGCCAGCAGCTTAGAGGCCGACGCGAACACCGGGGAGCTGTTTTTT
TRBV27	.	TRBD2	TRBJ2-2	CASSSGGTGELFF	TGTGCCAGCAGTAGCGGGGGTACCGGGGAGCTGTTTTTT
TRBV7-2	.	.	TRBJ2-7	CASSLVLRYYEQYF	TGTGCCAGCAGCTTAGTACTCAGGTACTACGAGCAGTACTTC
TRBV11-2	.	.	TRBJ1-2	CASSRDNANYGYTF	TGTGCCAGCAGCAGGGACAACGCTAACTATGGCTACACCTTC
TRBV5-1	.	TRBD1	TRBJ1-3	CTSSSAGGGNTIYF	TGCACCAGCAGTAGTGCAGGGGGTGGAAACACCATATATTTT
TRBV3-1/TRBV3-2	.	.	TRBJ2-5	CASRQRDFQETQYF	TGTGCCAGCAGACAGAGGGACTTCCAAGAGACCCAGTACTTC
TRBV12-5	once	.	TRBJ2-1	CASGLGYGYNEQFF	TGTGCTAGTGGTTTGGGCTACGGCTACAATGAGCAGTTCTTC
TRBV13	once	.	TRBJ2-7	CASSKPGGSYEQYF	TGTGCCAGCAGCAAGCCCGGCGGCTCCTACGAGCAGTACTTC
TRBV29-1	.	.	TRBJ1-1	CSAPTGRSAEAFF	TGCAGCGCCCCTACAGGGCGTAGCGCTGAAGCTTTCTTT
TRBV19	.	TRBD1	TRBJ1-5	CASTGTGPLNQPQHF	TGTGCCAGTACGGGGACAGGGCCGCTTAATCAGCCCCAGCATTTT
TRBV7-2	.	.	TRBJ2-7	CASSLNLIQNYEQYF	TGTGCCAGCAGCCTTAACTTGATACAGAACTACGAGCAGTACTTC
TRBV27	.	TRBD1	TRBJ2-5	CASSLRDLPGQGAGTQYF	TGTGCCAGCAGTTTAAGGGATTTACCGGGACAGGGAGCGGGGACCCAGTACTTC
TRBV30	few	TRBD2	TRBJ2-2	CAWRRPAGFNTGELFF	TGTGCCTGGAGAAGACCAGCGGGATTCAACACCGGGGAGCTGTTTTTT
TRBV28	.	.	TRBJ1-3	CASSPSSGNTIYF	TGTGCCAGCAGTCCCTCATCCGGAAACACCATATATTTT
TRBV19	.	.	TRBJ2-3	CASSPWTSTDTQYF	TGTGCCAGTAGTCCGTGGACCAGCACAGATACGCAGTATTTT
TRBV27	.	.	TRBJ2-7	CASSLVGGNLPYEQYF	TGTGCCAGCAGTTTAGTCGGGGGTAACCTCCCGTACGAGCAGTACTTC
TRBV7-2	.	.	TRBJ2-3	CASSPGRVPDTQYF	TGTGCCAGCAGCCCCGGAAGGGTCCCAGATACGCAGTATTTT
TRBV9	.	.	TRBJ2-1	CASSPDQGEQFF	TGTGCCAGCAGCCCCGACCAGGGTGAGCAGTTCTTC
TRBV25-1	.	.	TRBJ2-6	CASSDPPGSGANVLTF	TGTGCCAGCAGTGACCCGCCGGGCTCTGGGGCCAACGTCCTGACTTTC
TRBV7-3	.	.	TRBJ2-6	CASTITRSGANVLTF	TGTGCCAGCACTATAACTCGATCTGGGGCCAACGTCCTGACTTTC
TRBV19	.	.	TRBJ1-1	CASRQGRALNTEAFF	TGTGCCAGTAGACAAGGCAGGGCCCTGAACACTGAAGCTTTCTTT
TRBV9	once	.	TRBJ2-6	CASSVRGGLLSGANVLTF	TGTGCCAGCAGCGTACGGGGTGGGCTCCTATCTGGGGCCAACGTCCTGACTTTC
TRBV11-3	.	.	TRBJ2-1	CASSLQGGLINEQFF	TGTGCCAGCAGCTTACAGGGCGGATTGATAAATGAGCAGTTCTTC